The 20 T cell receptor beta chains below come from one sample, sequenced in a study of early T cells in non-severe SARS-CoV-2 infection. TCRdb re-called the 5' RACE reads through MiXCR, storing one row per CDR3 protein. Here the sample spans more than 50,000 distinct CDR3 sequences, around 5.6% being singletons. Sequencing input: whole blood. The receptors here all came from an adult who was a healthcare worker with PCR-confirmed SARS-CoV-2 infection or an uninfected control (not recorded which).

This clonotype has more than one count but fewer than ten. The CDR3 DNA reads as TGTGCCAGCAGTGGGCTATACGGGACTAGCGGGAGGAGGACCTACGAGCAGTACTTC. Protein: CASSGLYGTSGRRTYEQYF. The chain couples TRBV2 to TRBJ2-7; 15 bases line up with TRBD2. CDR1 and CDR2 (germline): SNHLY, FYNNEI. The CDR3 loop spans 19 amino acids. With V trimmed by 4 bases and J by 2 bases, 12 bases remained unmatched. The full variable domain, rest sourced from reference TRBV2 and TRBJ2-7, is EPEVTQTPSHQVTQMGQEVILRCVPISNHLYFYWYRQILGQKVEFLVSFYNNEISEKSEIFDDQFSVERPDGSNFTLKIRSTKLEDSAMYFCASSGLYGTSGRRTYEQYFGPGTRLTVT.

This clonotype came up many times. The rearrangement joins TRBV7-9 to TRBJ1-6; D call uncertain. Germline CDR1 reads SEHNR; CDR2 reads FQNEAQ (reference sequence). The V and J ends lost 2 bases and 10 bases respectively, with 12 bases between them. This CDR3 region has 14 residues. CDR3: CASSLMQEDSPLHF. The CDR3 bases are TGTGCCAGCAGCTTAATGCAGGAGGACTCACCCCTCCACTTT.

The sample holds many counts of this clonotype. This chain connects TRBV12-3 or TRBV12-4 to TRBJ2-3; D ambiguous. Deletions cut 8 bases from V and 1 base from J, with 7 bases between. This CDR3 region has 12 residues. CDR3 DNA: TGTGCCAGCGTGGCGGGCACAGATACGCAGTATTTT. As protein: CASVAGTDTQYF.

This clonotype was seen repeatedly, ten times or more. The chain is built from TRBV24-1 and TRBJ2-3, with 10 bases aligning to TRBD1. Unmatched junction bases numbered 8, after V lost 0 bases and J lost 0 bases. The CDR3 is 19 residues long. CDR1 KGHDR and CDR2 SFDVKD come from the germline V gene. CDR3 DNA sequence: TGTGCCACCAGTGATTTGTTGGGACAGGGGCCCCCTAGCACAGATACGCAGTATTTT. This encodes CATSDLLGQGPPSTDTQYF.

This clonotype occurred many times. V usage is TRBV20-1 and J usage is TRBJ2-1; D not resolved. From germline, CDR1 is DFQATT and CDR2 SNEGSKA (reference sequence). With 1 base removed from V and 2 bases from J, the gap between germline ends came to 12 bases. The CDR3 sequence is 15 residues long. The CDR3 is CSARARTSTYNEQFF. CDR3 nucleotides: TGCAGTGCTAGAGCGAGAACCTCGACCTACAATGAGCAGTTCTTC.

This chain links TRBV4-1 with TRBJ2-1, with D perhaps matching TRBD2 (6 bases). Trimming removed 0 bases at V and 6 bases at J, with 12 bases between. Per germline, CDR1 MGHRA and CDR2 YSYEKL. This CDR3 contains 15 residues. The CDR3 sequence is CASSQESRGINEQFF. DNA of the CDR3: TGCGCCAGCAGCCAAGAGTCCCGCGGGATCAATGAGCAGTTCTTC.

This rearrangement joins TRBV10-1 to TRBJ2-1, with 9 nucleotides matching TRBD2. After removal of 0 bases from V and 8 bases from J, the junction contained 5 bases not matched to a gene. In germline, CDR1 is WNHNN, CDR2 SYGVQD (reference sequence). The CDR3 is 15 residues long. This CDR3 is CASSESRGRAYEQFF. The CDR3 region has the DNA TGCGCCAGCAGTGAGTCACGCGGGAGGGCCTATGAGCAGTTCTTC.

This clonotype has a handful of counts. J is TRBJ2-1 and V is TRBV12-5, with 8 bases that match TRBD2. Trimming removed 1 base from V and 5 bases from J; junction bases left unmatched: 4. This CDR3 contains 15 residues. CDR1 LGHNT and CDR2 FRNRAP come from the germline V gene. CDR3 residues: CASGLARGGHNEQFF. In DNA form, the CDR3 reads TGTGCTAGTGGTTTGGCTCGCGGGGGGCACAATGAGCAGTTCTTC.

Here the CDR3 reads CSAGLTGNNEQYF. Written as DNA, the CDR3 is TGCAGTGCTGGCCTTACAGGGAACAACGAGCAGTACTTC. The genes are TRBV20-1 and TRBJ2-7, with D possibly matching TRBD1 (6 bases). V lost 5 bases and J lost 5, with 16 bases in between. The CDR3 loop spans 13 amino acids. The germline gives CDR1 DFQATT, CDR2 SNEGSKA (reference sequence).

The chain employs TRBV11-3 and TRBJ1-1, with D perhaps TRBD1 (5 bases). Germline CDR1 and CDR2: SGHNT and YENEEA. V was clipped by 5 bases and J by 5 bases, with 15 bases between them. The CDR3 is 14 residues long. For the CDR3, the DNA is TGTGCCAGCAGCGAAAGTGGGGGTAGGACTGAAGCTTTCTTT. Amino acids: CASSESGGRTEAFF.

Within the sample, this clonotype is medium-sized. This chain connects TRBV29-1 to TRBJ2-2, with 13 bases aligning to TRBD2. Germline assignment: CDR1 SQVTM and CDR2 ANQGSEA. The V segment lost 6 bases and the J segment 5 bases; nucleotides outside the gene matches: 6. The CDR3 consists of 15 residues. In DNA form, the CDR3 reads TGCAGCGTCCGGGGACTAGCGGGACGGACCGGGGAGCTGTTTTTT. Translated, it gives CSVRGLAGRTGELFF.

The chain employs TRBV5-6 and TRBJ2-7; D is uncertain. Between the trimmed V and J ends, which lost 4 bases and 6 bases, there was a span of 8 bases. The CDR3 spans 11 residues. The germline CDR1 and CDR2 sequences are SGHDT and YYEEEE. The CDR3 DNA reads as TGTGCCAGCAGCACCTGGGGCGAGCAGTACTTC. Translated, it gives CASSTWGEQYF.

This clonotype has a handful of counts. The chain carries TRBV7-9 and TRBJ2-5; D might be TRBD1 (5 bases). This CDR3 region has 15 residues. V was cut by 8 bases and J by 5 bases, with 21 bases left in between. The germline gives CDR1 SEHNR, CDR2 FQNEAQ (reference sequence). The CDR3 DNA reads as TGTGCCAGCCGACCCCCGGGCAGGGCAGGCGAGACCCAGTACTTC. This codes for CASRPPGRAGETQYF.

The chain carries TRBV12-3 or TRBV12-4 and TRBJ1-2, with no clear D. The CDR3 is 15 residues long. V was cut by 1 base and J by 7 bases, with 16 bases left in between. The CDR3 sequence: CASSLDSQTLAGYTF. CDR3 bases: TGTGCCAGCAGTTTAGATAGTCAGACACTCGCTGGCTACACCTTC.

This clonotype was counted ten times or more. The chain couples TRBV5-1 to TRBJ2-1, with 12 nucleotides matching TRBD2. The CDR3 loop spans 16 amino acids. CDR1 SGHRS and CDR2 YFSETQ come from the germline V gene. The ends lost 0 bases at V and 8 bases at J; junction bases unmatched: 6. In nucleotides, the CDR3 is TGCGCCAGCAGCTTGGCGAGGACTAGCGGGAACGATGAGCAGTTCTTC. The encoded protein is CASSLARTSGNDEQFF.

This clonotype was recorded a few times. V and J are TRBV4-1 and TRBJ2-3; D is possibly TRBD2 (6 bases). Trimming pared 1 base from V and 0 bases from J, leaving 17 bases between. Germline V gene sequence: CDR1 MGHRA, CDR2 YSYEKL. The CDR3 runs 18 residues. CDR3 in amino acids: CASSQGPGGTTSTDTQYF. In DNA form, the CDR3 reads TGCGCCAGCAGCCAAGGTCCAGGCGGGACCACAAGCACAGATACGCAGTATTTT.

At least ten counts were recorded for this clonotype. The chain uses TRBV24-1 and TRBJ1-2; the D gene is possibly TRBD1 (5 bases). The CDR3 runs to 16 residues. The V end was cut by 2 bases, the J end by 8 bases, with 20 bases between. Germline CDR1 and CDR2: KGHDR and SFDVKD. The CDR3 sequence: CATSDSSGTLLRGYTF. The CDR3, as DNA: TGTGCCACCAGTGATTCTTCAGGGACTCTACTGAGAGGCTACACCTTC.

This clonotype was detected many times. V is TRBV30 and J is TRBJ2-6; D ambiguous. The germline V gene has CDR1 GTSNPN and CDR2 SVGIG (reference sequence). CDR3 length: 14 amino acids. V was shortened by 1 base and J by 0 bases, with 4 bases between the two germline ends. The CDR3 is CAWSGDSGANVLTF. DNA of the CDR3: TGTGCCTGGAGTGGGGACTCTGGGGCCAACGTCCTGACTTTC.

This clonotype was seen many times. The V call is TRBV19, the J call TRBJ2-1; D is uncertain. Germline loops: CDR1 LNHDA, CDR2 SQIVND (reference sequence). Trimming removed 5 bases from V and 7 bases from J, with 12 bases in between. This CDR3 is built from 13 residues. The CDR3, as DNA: TGTGCCAGTAGTGAGTCGGAGCGAAATGAGCAGTTCTTC. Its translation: CASSESERNEQFF.

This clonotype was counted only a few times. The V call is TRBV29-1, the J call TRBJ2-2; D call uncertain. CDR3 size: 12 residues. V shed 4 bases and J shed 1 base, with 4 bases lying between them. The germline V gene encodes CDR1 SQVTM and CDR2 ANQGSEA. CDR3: CSVVGNTGELFF. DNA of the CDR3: TGCAGCGTTGTAGGGAACACCGGGGAGCTGTTTTTT.